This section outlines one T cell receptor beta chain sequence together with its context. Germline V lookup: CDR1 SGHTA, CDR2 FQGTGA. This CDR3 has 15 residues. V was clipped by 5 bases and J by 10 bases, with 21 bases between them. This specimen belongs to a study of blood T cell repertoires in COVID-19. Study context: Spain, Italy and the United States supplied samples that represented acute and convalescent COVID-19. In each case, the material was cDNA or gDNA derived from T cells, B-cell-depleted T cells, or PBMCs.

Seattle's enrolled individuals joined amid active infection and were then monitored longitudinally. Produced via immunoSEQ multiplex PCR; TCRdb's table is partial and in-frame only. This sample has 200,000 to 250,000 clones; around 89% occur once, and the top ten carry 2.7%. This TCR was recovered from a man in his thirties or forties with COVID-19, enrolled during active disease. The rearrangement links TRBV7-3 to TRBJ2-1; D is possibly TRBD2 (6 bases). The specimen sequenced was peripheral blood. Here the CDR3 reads CASSLNSELALEQFF. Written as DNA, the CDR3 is TGTGCCAGCAGCCTTAACTCCGAACTAGCTCTCGAGCAGTTCTTC.